The 5 T cell receptor beta chains reported below all come from one sample, sequenced in a study of blood T cell repertoires in COVID-19. Produced via immunoSEQ multiplex PCR; TCRdb's table is partial and in-frame only. The table shows under 60,000 clones, with 85% to 95% occurring only once. The sample comprised peripheral blood. The source is a man between 45 and 60 years old with acute or convalescent COVID-19.

The chain has TRBV6-6 and TRBJ1-4, with a tentative D call TRBD1 (5 bases). V was pared by 6 bases and J by 3 bases, with 8 bases between. The germline CDR1 and CDR2 sequences are MNHNY and SVGAGI (reference sequence). The CDR3 is made up of 13 amino acids. The CDR3 reads CASSRGANEKLFF. The CDR3 nucleotides are TGTGCCAGCAGCCGGGGGGCTAATGAAAAACTGTTTTTT.

The rearrangement links TRBV15 to TRBJ2-3, with 8 bases matching TRBD2. The CDR3 sequence is 15 residues long. Germline CDR1 reads LNHNV; CDR2 reads YYDKDF (reference sequence). After removal of 1 base from V and 2 bases from J, the junction contained 2 bases not matched to a gene. Here the CDR3 reads CATSRGTSYTDTQYF. The CDR3 DNA reads TGTGCCACCAGCAGAGGGACTAGCTACACAGATACGCAGTATTTT.

This rearrangement joins TRBV30 to TRBJ1-1; TRBD1 agrees at 9 bases. Germline V CDR1 and CDR2: GTSNPN, SVGIG (reference sequence). V dropped 1 base and J dropped 0; count of bases not matched to a gene: 0. The CDR3 is 14 residues long. The CDR3 protein is CAWSGDRVNTEAFF. The CDR3 nucleotides are TGTGCCTGGAGTGGGGACAGGGTGAACACTGAAGCTTTCTTT.

This clone is a singleton in its sample. This rearrangement joins TRBV4-1 to TRBJ2-1, with TRBD2 matching over 7 bases. This CDR3 contains 15 residues. CDR1 MGHRA and CDR2 YSYEKL come from the germline V gene. After removal of 0 bases from V and 9 bases from J, the junction contained 8 bases not matched to a gene. The CDR3 loop is CASSQEGGSGGEQFF. The DNA of the CDR3 is TGCGCCAGCAGCCAAGAAGGCGGGAGTGGGGGTGAGCAGTTCTTC.

The V gene is TRBV9, the J gene TRBJ1-1; D not resolved. With 4 bases removed from V and 1 base from J, the gap between germline ends came to 20 bases. Germline CDR1 SGDLS, CDR2 YYNGEE. This CDR3 contains 17 residues. CDR3 residues: CASSTRGLRAPNTEAFF. DNA of the CDR3: TGTGCCAGCAGCACCCGAGGGCTGAGGGCCCCGAACACTGAAGCTTTCTTT.